This T cell receptor beta chain was recovered during a study of tumour-infiltrating T cells in Burkitt lymphoma. The CDR3 has 17 residues. The V gene's germline CDR1 is ENHRY and CDR2 SYGVKD. V lost 0 bases and J 10 bases, leaving 19 bases between the germline ends. Clones were sequenced by immunoSEQ multiplex PCR, and TCRdb holds only the in-frame ones, with some missing. The table lists approximately 46,000 clones, around 30% of them singletons, with roughly 2.6% in the top ten. V usage is TRBV10-3 and J usage is TRBJ1-6; maybe TRBD1 (5 bases). Sequencing input: tumor tissue. The source is a human donor with Burkitt lymphoma. The CDR3 sequence: CAISESLGPGQVSPLHF. CDR3 DNA: TGTGCCATCAGTGAGTCGTTAGGCCCCGGACAAGTCTCACCCCTCCACTTT.